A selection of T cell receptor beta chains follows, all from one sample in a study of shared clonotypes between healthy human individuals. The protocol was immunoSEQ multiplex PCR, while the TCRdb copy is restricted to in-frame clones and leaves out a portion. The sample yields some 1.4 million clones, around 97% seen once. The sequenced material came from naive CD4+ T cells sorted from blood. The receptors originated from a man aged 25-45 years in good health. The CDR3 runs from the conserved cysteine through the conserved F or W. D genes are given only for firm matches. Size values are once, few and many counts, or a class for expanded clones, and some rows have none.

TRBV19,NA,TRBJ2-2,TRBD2,CASMRTSGNTGELFF,TGTGCCAGTATGCGGACTAGCGGGAACACCGGGGAGCTGTTTTTT
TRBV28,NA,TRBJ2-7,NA,CASSFAGRRPYEQYF,TGTGCCAGCAGTTTTGCAGGCCGAAGACCCTACGAGCAGTACTTC
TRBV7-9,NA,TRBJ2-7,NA,CASSKGQHYEQYF,TGTGCCAGCAGTAAAGGACAGCACTACGAGCAGTACTTC
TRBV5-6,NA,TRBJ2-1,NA,CASSLYRFNEQFF,TGTGCCAGCAGCCTCTACAGGTTCAATGAGCAGTTCTTC
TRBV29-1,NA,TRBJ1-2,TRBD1,CSVARQGHYGYTF,TGCAGCGTAGCTAGACAGGGTCACTATGGCTACACCTTC
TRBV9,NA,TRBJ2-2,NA,CASSVGPSNTGELFF,TGTGCCAGCAGCGTAGGGCCATCGAACACCGGGGAGCTGTTTTTT
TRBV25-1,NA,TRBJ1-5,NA,CASSEFGGTGNQPQHF,TGTGCCAGCAGTGAATTTGGGGGTACCGGCAATCAGCCCCAGCATTTT
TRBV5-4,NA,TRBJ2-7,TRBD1,CASSLMGQGGRDEQYF,TGTGCCAGCAGCCTGATGGGACAGGGGGGAAGGGACGAGCAGTACTTC
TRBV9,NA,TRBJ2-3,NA,CASSVEVADTQYF,TGTGCCAGCAGCGTAGAGGTAGCGGATACGCAGTATTTT
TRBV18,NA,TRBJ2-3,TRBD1,CASSRGQGSTDTQYF,TGTGCCAGCTCACGGGGACAGGGGAGCACAGATACGCAGTATTTT
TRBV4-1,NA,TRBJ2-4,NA,CASSQGGDLAKNIQYF,TGCGCCAGCAGCCAAGGAGGGGACTTAGCCAAAAACATTCAGTACTTC
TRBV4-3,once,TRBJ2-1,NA,CASSQESRPYNEQFF,TGCGCCAGCAGCCAAGAGTCTAGACCGTACAATGAGCAGTTCTTC
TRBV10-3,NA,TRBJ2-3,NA,CAITGRNTDTQYF,TGTGCCATAACCGGTAGGAACACAGATACGCAGTATTTT
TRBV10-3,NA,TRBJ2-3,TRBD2,CAISTPLSGRGSTDTQYF,TGTGCCATCAGTACCCCCCTTAGCGGGAGAGGGAGCACAGATACGCAGTATTTT
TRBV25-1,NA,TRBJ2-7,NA,CASSELPPRSEQYF,TGTGCCAGCAGTGAACTCCCCCCCCGCAGCGAGCAGTACTTC
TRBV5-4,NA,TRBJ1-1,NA,CASSLEGEAFF,TGTGCCAGCAGCTTGGAAGGTGAAGCTTTCTTT
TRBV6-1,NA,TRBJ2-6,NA,CASSELPSGANVLTF,TGTGCCAGCAGTGAATTACCCTCTGGGGCCAACGTCCTGACTTTC
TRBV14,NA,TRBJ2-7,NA,CASSQDVSGFFRKNEQYF,TGTGCCAGCAGCCAAGACGTTTCGGGCTTCTTTAGGAAGAACGAGCAGTACTTC
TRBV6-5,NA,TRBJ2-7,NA,CASSLTGDSYEQYF,TGTGCCAGCAGCCTCACCGGCGACTCCTACGAGCAGTACTTC
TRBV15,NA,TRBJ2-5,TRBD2,CATSRTPVAREGWTQYF,TGTGCCACCAGCAGGACCCCTGTGGCGCGGGAGGGGTGGACCCAGTACTTC
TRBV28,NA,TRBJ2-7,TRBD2,CASSLVAGNYEQYF,TGTGCCAGCAGTTTGGTAGCGGGGAACTACGAGCAGTACTTC
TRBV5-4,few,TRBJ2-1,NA,CASSPSAGSGEQFF,TGTGCCAGCAGCCCCTCGGCGGGGAGTGGGGAGCAGTTCTTC
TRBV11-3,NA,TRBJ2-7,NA,CASSRTKGEQYF,TGTGCCAGCAGTCGAACTAAAGGCGAGCAGTACTTC
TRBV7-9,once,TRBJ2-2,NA,CASSLRRREMTGELFF,TGTGCCAGCAGCTTAAGGAGGAGGGAGATGACCGGGGAGCTGTTTTTT
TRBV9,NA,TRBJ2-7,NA,CASSVRTSSYEQYF,TGTGCCAGCAGCGTAAGGACAAGTTCCTACGAGCAGTACTTC
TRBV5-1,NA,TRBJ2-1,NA,CASSLSVEQFF,TGCGCCAGCAGCTTGAGTGTTGAGCAGTTCTTC
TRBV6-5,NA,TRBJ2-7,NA,CASRGSSGYEQYF,TGTGCCAGCAGAGGTAGTTCGGGCTACGAGCAGTACTTC
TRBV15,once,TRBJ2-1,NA,CATSLTRTYDEQFF,TGTGCCACCAGTCTGACTCGGACCTACGATGAGCAGTTCTTC
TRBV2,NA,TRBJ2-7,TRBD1,CASAEGQGGQKIAYEQYF,TGTGCCAGCGCGGAGGGACAGGGTGGGCAAAAGATAGCCTACGAGCAGTACTTC
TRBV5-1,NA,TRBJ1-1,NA,CASSLDVGPNTEAFF,TGCGCCAGCAGCTTGGACGTGGGTCCGAACACTGAAGCTTTCTTT